This T cell receptor (beta chain) comes out of a study of T cells in Graves' hyperthyroidism and ophthalmopathy. Study-level points and caveats: Ophthalmopathy was model-predicted a median around 6.1 months pre-onset. The majority of expanded thyroid clonotypes above 0.001 also appeared in blood.

Comments on this clonotype: The antigen is not known.

Uncontrolled infection, other autoimmune disease, pregnancy or lactation barred patients from enrollment. There were TCR beta CDR3 regions amplified from RNA transcripts. The HTBI set primed first-round TCR CDR3 RT-PCR. TCRdb redid the calling of the multiplex PCR reads with MiXCR, one entry per CDR3 protein. The profile shows more than 300,000 distinct CDR3 sequences, around 13% of them singletons. The CDR3 has 15 amino acids. V lost 2 bases, J lost 1 base, and 5 bases stayed unmatched. Germline CDR1 reads SGHDT; CDR2 reads YYEEEE. Sample: blood. The clonotype was recovered from a woman younger than 45 with Graves' ophthalmopathy. V and J are TRBV5-6 and TRBJ1-2, with 7 bases matching TRBD1. CDR3 sequence reads: CASSFGTVNNYGYTF. The CDR3 DNA follows: TGTGCCAGCAGCTTTGGGACAGTTAATAACTATGGCTACACCTTC.